This T cell receptor (beta chain) was identified in a study of blood T cell repertoires in COVID-19 (dated by TCRdb to about 2020). Regarding the complete study: Samples covering the acute and convalescent phases of COVID-19 were provided by collaborators in the United States, Italy and Spain. The material from the prospective study consisted of cDNA or gDNA derived from T cells, B-cell-depleted T cells, or PBMCs. Deeply sampled blood TCRbeta repertoires from subjects exposed to, actively infected with, or recovered from COVID-19 were included in the dataset. The repertoires were made available in a free public database intended to serve as a resource for research on the immune response to SARS-CoV-2. Samples were obtained from the ongoing ImmuneRACE study (first 160 participants) and from 1,200 or so subjects provided by 6 global collaborators. Sample metadata almost always included a de-identified subject ID, COVID-19 status, age in years and sex. Where available, HLA class I and class II types were obtained from metadata supplied by the sample provider rather than from assay-based typing.

Details on this clone: Its antigen is currently not known. Base quality data are lacking; no much larger clone is found one base away.

From V the trimming removes 10 bases and from J it removes 6 bases, while the gene matches leave 20 bases of the junction unaccounted for. CDR1 and CDR2 are drawn from the germline V gene: SNHLY, FYNNEI. The CDR3 holds 19 amino acids from the cysteine to the phenylalanine. Just CDR3 DNA is preserved here, 57 bases in frame from base 1. What the study reported, not specific to this receptor: Clinical and demographic metadata were provided uncurated, with the amount varying by source and participant.

TCRbeta CDR3 regions were amplified from genomic DNA by means of the immunoSEQ Assay, a bias-controlled multiplex PCR. On the study's bioinformatics: The number of nucleated cells in each sample was estimated by amplification of reference gene primers within the assay. To quantify the absolute abundance of each unique TCRbeta CDR3 rearrangement, sequence reads were collapsed and filtered. For each sample, productive Simpson clonality was calculated as the square root of Simpson's diversity index over productive rearrangements. Entries here come from immuneACCESS through TCRdb and include only in-frame sequences with V and J called. Some clones fail to appear in such tables; in the studies checked, an unresolved V gene covers under half of the shortfall, and the cause of the remainder is unknown. The DNA gave D and trimming, while V, J and clone size come from that table. For this sample there are about 480,000 clones; 80% to 90% appear just once. Roughly 4% of the sample is taken by the ten largest.

Whole blood was collected in K2EDTA tubes by collaborating institutions according to the institutions' own protocols. For TCRbeta analysis, collaborators shipped samples in one of three forms: frozen whole blood, isolated PBMCs, or DNA extracted from either of those sample types. The sequence was obtained from a woman aged 25 to 45 with acute or convalescent COVID-19. This sequence uses TRBV2 and TRBJ1-6, with 11 central nucleotides matching TRBD1. Sample: peripheral blood. CDR3 reads: CATLRWDRGATPLNSPLHF. At the DNA level, the sequence is TGTGCCACCTTACGTTGGGACAGGGGGGCCACTCCCCTTAATTCACCCCTCCACTTT.